This T cell receptor (beta chain) was sequenced for a study of blood T cell repertoires in COVID-19. V gave up 0 bases and J gave up 10 bases, with 18 bases separating them. The CDR3 contains 15 residues. The V gene's germline CDR1 is MGHRA and CDR2 YSYEKL. Sequencing was performed with immunoSEQ multiplex PCR; in TCRdb, only in-frame clones are kept and a portion is missing. This table holds around 140,000 clones, about nine tenths found once. This clone was counted only a few times. The material sequenced was peripheral blood. The sequence derives from a man in his forties or fifties with active COVID-19. This chain links TRBV4-1 with TRBJ1-1; D is possibly TRBD1 (5 bases). As DNA, the CDR3 is TGCGCCAGCAGCCAAGATGTCAGGGTAGTTTTTCTAGCTTTCTTT. This encodes CASSQDVRVVFLAFF.